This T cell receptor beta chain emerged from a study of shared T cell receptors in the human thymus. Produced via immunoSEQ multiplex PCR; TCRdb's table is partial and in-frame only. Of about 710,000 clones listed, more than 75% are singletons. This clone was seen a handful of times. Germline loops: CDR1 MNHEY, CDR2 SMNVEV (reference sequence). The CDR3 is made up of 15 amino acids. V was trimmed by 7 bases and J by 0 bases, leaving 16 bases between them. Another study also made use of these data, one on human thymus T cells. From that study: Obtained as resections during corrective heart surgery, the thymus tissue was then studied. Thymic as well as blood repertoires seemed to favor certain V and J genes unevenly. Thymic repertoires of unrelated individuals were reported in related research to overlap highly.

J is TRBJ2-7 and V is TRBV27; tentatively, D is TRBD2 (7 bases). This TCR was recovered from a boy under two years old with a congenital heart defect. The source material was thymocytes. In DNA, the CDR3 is TGTGCCAGCACCTTTACAGGGAGGGGCTCCTACGAGCAGTACTTC. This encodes CASTFTGRGSYEQYF.